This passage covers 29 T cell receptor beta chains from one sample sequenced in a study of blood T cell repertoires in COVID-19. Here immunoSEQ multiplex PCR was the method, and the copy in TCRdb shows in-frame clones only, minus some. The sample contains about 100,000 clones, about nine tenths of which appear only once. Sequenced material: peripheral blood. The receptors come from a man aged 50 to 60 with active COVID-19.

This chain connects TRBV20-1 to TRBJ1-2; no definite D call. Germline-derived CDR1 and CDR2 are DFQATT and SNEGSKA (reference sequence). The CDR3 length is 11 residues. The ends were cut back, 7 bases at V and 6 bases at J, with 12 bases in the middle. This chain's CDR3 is CSVKGGDGYTF. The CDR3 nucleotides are TGCAGTGTAAAGGGAGGAGATGGCTACACCTTC.

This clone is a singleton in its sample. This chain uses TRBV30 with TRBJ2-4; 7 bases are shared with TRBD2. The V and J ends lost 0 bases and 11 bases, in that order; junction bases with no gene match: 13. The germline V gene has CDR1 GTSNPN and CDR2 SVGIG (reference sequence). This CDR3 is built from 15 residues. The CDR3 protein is CAWSVQRGGLGVQYF. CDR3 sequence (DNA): TGTGCCTGGAGTGTACAGCGCGGGGGATTGGGGGTTCAGTACTTC.

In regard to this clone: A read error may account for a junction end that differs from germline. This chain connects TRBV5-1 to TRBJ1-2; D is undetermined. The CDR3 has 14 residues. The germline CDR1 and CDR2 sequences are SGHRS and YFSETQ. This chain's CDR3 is CASSNEGGSYGWVF. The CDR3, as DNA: TGCGCCAGCAGCAACGAAGGAGGGAGCTATGGCTGGGTCTTC.

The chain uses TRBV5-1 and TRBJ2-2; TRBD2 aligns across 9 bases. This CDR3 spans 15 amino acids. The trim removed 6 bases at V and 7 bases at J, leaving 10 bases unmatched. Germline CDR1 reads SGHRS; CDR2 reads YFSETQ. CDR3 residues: CASTQGLAGNGELFF. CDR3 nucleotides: TGCGCCAGCACCCAGGGGCTAGCGGGAAACGGGGAGCTGTTTTTT.

CDR3 DNA: TGTGCCAGCAGCTTGATCCTTAATGGCTACACCTTC. The encoded protein is CASSLILNGYTF. The V gene is TRBV5-5, the J gene TRBJ1-2; D not resolved. Trimming removed 1 base from V and 6 bases from J, with 7 bases in between. The germline CDR1 and CDR2 sequences are SGHKS and YYEKEE (reference sequence). This CDR3 spans 12 amino acids.

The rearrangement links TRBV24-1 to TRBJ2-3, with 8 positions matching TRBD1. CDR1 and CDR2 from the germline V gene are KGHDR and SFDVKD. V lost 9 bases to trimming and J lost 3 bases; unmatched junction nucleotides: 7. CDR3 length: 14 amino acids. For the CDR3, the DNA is TGTGCCACCGGACAGGGTGGTGGAACAGATACGCAGTATTTT. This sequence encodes CATGQGGGTDTQYF.

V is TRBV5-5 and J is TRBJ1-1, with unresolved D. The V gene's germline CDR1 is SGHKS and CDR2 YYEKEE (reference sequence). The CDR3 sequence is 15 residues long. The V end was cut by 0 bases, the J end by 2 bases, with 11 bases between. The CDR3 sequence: CASSLAVGGNTEAFF. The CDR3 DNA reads TGTGCCAGCAGCTTGGCGGTTGGAGGAAACACTGAAGCTTTCTTT.

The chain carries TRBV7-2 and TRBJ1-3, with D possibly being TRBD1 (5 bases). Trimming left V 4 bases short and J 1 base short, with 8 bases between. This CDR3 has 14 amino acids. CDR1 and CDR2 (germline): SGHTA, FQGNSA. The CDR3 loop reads CASSSQGSGNTIYF. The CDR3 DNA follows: TGTGCCAGCAGCTCCCAGGGTTCTGGAAACACCATATATTTT.

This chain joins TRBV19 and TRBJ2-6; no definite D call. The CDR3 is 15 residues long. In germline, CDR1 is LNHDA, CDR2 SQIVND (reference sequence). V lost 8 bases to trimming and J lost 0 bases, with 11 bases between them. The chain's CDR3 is CASHQRPSGANVLTF. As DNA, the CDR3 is TGTGCCAGTCATCAGCGACCCTCTGGGGCCAACGTCCTGACTTTC.

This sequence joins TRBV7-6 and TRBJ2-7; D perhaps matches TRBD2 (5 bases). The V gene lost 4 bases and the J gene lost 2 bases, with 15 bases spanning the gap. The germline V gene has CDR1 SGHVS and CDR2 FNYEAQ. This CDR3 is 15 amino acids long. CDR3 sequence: CASSSDSGTPYEQYF. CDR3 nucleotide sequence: TGTGCCAGCAGCTCGGACTCCGGAACCCCCTACGAGCAGTACTTC.

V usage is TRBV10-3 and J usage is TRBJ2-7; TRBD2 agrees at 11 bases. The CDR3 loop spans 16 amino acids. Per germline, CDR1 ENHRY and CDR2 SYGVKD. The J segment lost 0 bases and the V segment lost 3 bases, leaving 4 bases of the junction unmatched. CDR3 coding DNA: TGTGCCATCAGTGAACGACTAGCGGGGAGCTCCTACGAGCAGTACTTC. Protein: CAISERLAGSSYEQYF.

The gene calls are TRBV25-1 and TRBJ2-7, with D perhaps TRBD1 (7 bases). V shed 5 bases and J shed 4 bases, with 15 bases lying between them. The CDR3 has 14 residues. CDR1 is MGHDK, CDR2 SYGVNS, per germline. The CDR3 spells CASSPGGQIYEQYF. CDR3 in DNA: TGTGCCAGCAGTCCAGGGGGGCAGATTTACGAGCAGTACTTC.

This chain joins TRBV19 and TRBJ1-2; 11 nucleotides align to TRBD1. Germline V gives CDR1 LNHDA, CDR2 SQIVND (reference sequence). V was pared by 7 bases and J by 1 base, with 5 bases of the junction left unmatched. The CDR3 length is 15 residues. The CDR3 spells CASKGQGADNYGYTF. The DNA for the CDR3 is TGTGCCAGTAAAGGACAGGGGGCCGATAACTATGGCTACACCTTC. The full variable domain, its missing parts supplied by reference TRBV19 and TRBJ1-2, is DGGITQSPKYLFRKEGQNVTLSCEQNLNHDAMYWYRQDPGQGLRLIYYSQIVNDFQKGDIAEGYSVSREKKESFPLTVTSAQKNPTAFYLCASKGQGADNYGYTFGSGTRLTVV.

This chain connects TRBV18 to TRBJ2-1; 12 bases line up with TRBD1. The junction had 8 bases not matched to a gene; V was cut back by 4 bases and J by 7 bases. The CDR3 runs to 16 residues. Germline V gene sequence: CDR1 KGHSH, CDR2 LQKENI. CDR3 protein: CASSRPGQGARNEQFF. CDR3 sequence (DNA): TGTGCCAGCTCACGCCCGGGACAGGGGGCTAGGAATGAGCAGTTCTTC.

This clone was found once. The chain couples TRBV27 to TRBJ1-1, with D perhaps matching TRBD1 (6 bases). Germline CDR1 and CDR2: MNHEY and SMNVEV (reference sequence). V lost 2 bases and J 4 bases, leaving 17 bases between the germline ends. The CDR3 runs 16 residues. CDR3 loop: CASSLDRTHLSTEAFF. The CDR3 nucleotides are TGTGCCAGCAGTTTAGACAGGACGCATCTAAGCACTGAAGCTTTCTTT.

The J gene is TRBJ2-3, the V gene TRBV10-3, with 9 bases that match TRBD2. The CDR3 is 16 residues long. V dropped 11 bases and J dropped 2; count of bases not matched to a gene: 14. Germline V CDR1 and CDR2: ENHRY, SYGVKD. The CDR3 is CASGGLAGTLTDTQYF. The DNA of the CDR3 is TGTGCCTCCGGTGGGCTAGCGGGGACCCTCACAGATACGCAGTATTTT.

The CDR3: CASSALLRAWNSQKPQTQYF. CDR3 coding DNA: TGTGCCAGCAGTGCCCTATTGAGGGCATGGAACTCCCAGAAACCCCAAACCCAGTACTTC. This chain connects TRBV6-1 to TRBJ2-5; maybe TRBD2 (5 bases). The V gene lost 4 bases and the J gene lost 8 bases, with 35 bases spanning the gap. The CDR3 totals 20 residues. Germline V gene data show CDR1 as MNHNS and CDR2 as SASEGT.

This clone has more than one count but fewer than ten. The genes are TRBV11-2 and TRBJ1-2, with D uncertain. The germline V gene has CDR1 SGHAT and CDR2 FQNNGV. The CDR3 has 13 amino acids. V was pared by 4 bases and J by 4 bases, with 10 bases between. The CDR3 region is CASSYSSSYGYTF. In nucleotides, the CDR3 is TGTGCCAGCAGCTATAGTTCGTCCTATGGCTACACCTTC.

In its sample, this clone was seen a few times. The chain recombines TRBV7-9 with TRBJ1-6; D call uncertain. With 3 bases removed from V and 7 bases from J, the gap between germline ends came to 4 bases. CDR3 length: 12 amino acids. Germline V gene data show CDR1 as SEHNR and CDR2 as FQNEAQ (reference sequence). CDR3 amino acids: CASSLGNSPLHF. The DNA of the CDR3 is TGTGCCAGCAGCTTGGGCAATTCACCCCTCCACTTT.

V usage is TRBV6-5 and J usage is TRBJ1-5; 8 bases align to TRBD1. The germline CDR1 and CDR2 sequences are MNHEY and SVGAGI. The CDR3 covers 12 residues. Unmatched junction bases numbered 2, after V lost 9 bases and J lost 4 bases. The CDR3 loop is CASRQGNQPQHF. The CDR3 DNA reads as TGTGCCAGTCGACAGGGGAATCAGCCCCAGCATTTT.

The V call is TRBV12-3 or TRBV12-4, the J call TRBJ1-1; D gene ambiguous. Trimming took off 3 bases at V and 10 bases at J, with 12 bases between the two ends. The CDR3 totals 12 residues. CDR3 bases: TGTGCCAGCAGTTTCTTTGGGGAGGGAGCTTTCTTT. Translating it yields CASSFFGEGAFF.

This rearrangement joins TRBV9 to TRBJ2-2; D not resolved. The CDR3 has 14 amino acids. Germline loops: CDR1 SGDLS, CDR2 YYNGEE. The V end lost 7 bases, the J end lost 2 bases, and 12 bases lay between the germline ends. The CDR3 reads CASSWQDNTGELFF. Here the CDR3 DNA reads TGTGCCAGCTCATGGCAGGATAACACCGGGGAGCTGTTTTTT.

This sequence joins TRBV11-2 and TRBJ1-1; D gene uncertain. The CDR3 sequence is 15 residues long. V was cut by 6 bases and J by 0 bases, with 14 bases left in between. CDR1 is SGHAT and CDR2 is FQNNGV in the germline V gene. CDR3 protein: CASRDRWGVNTEAFF. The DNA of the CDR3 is TGTGCCAGCAGAGATAGGTGGGGAGTGAACACTGAAGCTTTCTTT.

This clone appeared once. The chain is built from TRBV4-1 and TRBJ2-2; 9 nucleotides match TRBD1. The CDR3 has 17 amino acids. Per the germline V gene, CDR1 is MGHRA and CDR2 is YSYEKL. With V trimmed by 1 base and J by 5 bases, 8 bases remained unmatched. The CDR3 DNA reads TGCGCCAGCAGCCAAGGCCCGGGACAGGGAATAACCGGGGAGCTGTTTTTT. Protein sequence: CASSQGPGQGITGELFF.

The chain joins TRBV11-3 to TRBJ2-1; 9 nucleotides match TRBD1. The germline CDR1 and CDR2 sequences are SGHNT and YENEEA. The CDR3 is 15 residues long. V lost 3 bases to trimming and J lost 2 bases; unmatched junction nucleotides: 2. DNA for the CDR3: TGTGCCAGCAGCTTCGGACAGGGGACCTACAATGAGCAGTTCTTC. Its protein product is CASSFGQGTYNEQFF.

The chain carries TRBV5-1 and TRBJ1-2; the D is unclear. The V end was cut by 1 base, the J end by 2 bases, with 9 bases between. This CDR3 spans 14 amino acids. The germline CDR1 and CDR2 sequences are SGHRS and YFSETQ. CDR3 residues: CASSLHTANYGYTF. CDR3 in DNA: TGCGCCAGCAGCTTGCATACAGCCAACTATGGCTACACCTTC.

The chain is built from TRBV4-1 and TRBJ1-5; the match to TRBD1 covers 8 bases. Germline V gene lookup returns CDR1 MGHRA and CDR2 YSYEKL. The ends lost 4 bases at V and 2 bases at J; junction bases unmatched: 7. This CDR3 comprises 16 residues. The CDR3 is CASSRYSDRGNQPQHF. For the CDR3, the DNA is TGCGCCAGCAGCCGCTATTCGGACAGGGGCAATCAGCCCCAGCATTTT.

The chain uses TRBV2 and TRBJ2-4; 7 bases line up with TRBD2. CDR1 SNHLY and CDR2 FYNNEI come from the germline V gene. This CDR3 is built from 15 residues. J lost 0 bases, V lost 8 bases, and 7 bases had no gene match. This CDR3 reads CASAGTTIAKNIQYF. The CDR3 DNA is TGTGCCAGCGCCGGGACTACCATAGCCAAAAACATTCAGTACTTC.

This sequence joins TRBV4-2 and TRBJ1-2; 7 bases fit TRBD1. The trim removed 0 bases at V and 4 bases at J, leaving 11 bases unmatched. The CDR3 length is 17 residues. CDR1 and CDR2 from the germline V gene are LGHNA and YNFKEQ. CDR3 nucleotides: TGTGCCAGCAGCCAAGAAGGTAGGGACAGATCGATCTATGGCTACACCTTC. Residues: CASSQEGRDRSIYGYTF.